One and the same sample provided the 17 T cell receptor beta chains below, sequenced in a study of blood T cell repertoires in COVID-19. This table comes from immunoSEQ multiplex PCR, and its TCRdb copy is limited to in-frame clones, with some not included. The table lists roughly 260,000 clones, 82% of them singletons. The specimen was peripheral blood. These receptors were obtained from a young woman with acute or convalescent COVID-19.

This clone was observed once. This chain's CDR3 is CASSSPRGTINSPLHF. The CDR3 coding sequence is TGTGCCAGCAGTTCCCCCCGAGGGACTATTAATTCACCCCTCCACTTT. V usage is TRBV6-2 or TRBV6-3 and J usage is TRBJ1-6; perhaps TRBD1 as D (5 bases). The ends were cut back, 4 bases at V and 6 bases at J, with 16 bases in the middle. The CDR3 extends over 16 amino acids. In germline, CDR1 is MNHEY, CDR2 SVGEGT.

This clone was seen only once. This chain links TRBV5-4 with TRBJ2-1, with 9 bases lining up with TRBD2. J was trimmed by 8 bases and V by 4 bases; bases with no gene match: 7. This CDR3 contains 14 residues. Germline CDR1 and CDR2: SGHNT and YYREEE (reference sequence). The CDR3 spells CASSQGLANDEQFF. In DNA, the CDR3 is TGTGCCAGCAGCCAGGGACTAGCCAACGATGAGCAGTTCTTC.

This sequence joins TRBV11-2 and TRBJ1-2; 8 bases agree with TRBD1. From germline, CDR1 is SGHAT and CDR2 FQNNGV. CDR3 length: 14 amino acids. Trimming cost V 7 bases and J 4 bases; bases outside gene matches: 8. The CDR3 sequence: CASNRGGGIYGYTF. For the CDR3, the DNA is TGTGCCAGCAACAGGGGGGGCGGGATCTATGGCTACACCTTC.

This clone has a single count. The DNA of the CDR3 is TGTGCCAGCAGCCAAGATCATCCGGGACAGGTACGAAGGGGCTACACCTTC. This codes for CASSQDHPGQVRRGYTF. The chain uses TRBV3-1 (or the pseudogene TRBV3-2) and TRBJ1-2, with 8 bases that match TRBD1. With 0 bases clipped from V and 8 bases from J, the junction kept 14 bases outside the gene matches. Germline V gene data show CDR1 as LGHDT and CDR2 as YNNKEL (reference sequence). The CDR3 loop spans 17 amino acids.

The chain uses TRBV27 and TRBJ1-2; the match to TRBD1 covers 8 bases. The germline gives CDR1 MNHEY, CDR2 SMNVEV (reference sequence). With 3 bases clipped from V and 5 bases from J, the junction kept 5 bases outside the gene matches. The CDR3 is 14 residues long. In nucleotides, the CDR3 is TGTGCCAGCAGTTTTTCAGGGGGCGAGTATGGCTACACCTTC. It codes for CASSFSGGEYGYTF.

In this sample, this clone turned up a few times. The V gene is TRBV5-4, the J gene TRBJ2-7, with 11 bases lining up with TRBD2. Germline lookup yields CDR1 SGHNT and CDR2 YYREEE (reference sequence). CDR3 size: 15 residues. J gave up 1 base and V 4 bases, and 4 bases lay outside the gene matches. The CDR3: CASSPTSGSSYEQYF. The CDR3 nucleotides are TGTGCCAGCAGCCCCACTAGCGGGAGTTCCTACGAGCAGTACTTC.

In nucleotides, the CDR3 is TGTGCCAGAAGCCTCGGGGACAGCCGGCGTGAAGCTTTCTTT. Its protein product is CARSLGDSRREAFF. The rearrangement links TRBV5-3 to TRBJ1-1; TRBD1 agrees at 7 bases. TRBV5-3 is marked as an open reading frame, function uncertain. J lost 7 bases, V lost 4 bases, and 10 bases had no gene match. This CDR3 has 14 residues.

The DNA of the CDR3 is TGTGCCAGCAGTTTACCGGGACAGGTAAACACTGAAGCTTTCTTT. Encoded protein: CASSLPGQVNTEAFF. The chain carries TRBV6-2 or TRBV6-3 and TRBJ1-1, with TRBD1 identical over 8 bases. Trimming removed 4 bases from V and 2 bases from J; junction bases left unmatched: 6. Germline CDR1 MNHEY, CDR2 SVGEGT. This CDR3 is 15 amino acids long.

V is TRBV12-3 or TRBV12-4 and J is TRBJ1-2, with 8 nucleotides matching TRBD1. The V segment lost 2 bases and the J segment 7 bases; nucleotides outside the gene matches: 3. The CDR3 spans 13 residues. The CDR3 reads CASSLSGGGGYTF. The CDR3 DNA follows: TGTGCCAGCAGTTTATCAGGGGGCGGTGGCTACACCTTC.

A single count supports this clone. The chain uses TRBV30 and TRBJ1-4, with 11 positions matching TRBD1. This CDR3 has 15 amino acids. V shed 8 bases and J 7 bases; nucleotides not matched to a gene: 12. Germline loops: CDR1 GTSNPN, CDR2 SVGIG (reference sequence). The CDR3 loop is CAGGLGTGGPEKLFF. For the CDR3, the DNA is TGTGCCGGAGGGCTGGGGACAGGGGGTCCTGAAAAACTGTTTTTT.

This clone appeared a few times. The J gene is TRBJ2-3, the V gene TRBV4-3, with 8 bases matching TRBD1. Germline-derived CDR1 and CDR2 are LGHNA and YSLEER. This CDR3 is built from 17 residues. V lost 0 bases and J lost 5; bases outside the gene matches: 10. CDR3 sequence: CASSQDSGRGQVDTQYF. In DNA form, the CDR3 reads TGCGCCAGCAGCCAAGATAGTGGCAGGGGGCAAGTAGATACGCAGTATTTT.

The chain recombines TRBV5-5 with TRBJ2-4; D call uncertain. CDR3 length: 12 amino acids. The V gene lost 2 bases and the J gene lost 5 bases, with 5 bases spanning the gap. CDR1 SGHKS and CDR2 YYEKEE come from the germline V gene (reference sequence). The CDR3 region has the DNA TGTGCCAGCAGCTTCTTCGAAAACATTCAGTACTTC. Protein product: CASSFFENIQYF.

The chain recombines TRBV29-1 with TRBJ1-3; 8 bases are a match to TRBD1. Germline CDR1 reads SQVTM; CDR2 reads ANQGSEA. CDR3 length: 17 amino acids. V shed 6 bases and J 1 base; nucleotides not matched to a gene: 14. CDR3 amino acids: CSVVNRGDSRSGNTIYF. Here the CDR3 DNA reads TGCAGCGTCGTAAACAGGGGGGATTCCCGTTCTGGAAACACCATATATTTT. Combining the CDR3 with reference TRBV29-1 and TRBJ1-3 gives the whole variable domain SAVISQKPSRDICQRGTSLTIQCQVDSQVTMMFWYRQQPGQSLTLIATANQGSEATYESGFVIDKFPISRPNLTFSTLTVSNMSPEDSSIYLCSVVNRGDSRSGNTIYFGEGSWLTVV.

The rearrangement uses TRBV4-3 and TRBJ2-6; 7 positions match TRBD1. CDR3 length equals 19 residues. With V trimmed by 1 base and J by 0 bases, 9 bases remained unmatched. Germline-derived CDR1 and CDR2 are LGHNA and YSLEER. DNA for the CDR3: TGCGCCAGCAGCCAAGGTCTACAGGGGTCGAGCTCTGGGGCCAACGTCCTGACTTTC. Translated: CASSQGLQGSSSGANVLTF.

The chain links TRBV7-8 to TRBJ2-1; D may be TRBD1 (5 bases). Trimming took 1 base from V and 4 from J, leaving 5 bases between them. The CDR3 is 13 residues long. Germline V gene lookup returns CDR1 SGHVS and CDR2 FQNEAQ. The CDR3 is CASSLDRYNEQFF. CDR3 nucleotides: TGTGCCAGCAGCTTAGACAGGTACAATGAGCAGTTCTTC.

The chain recombines TRBV6-1 with TRBJ1-6, with D possibly being TRBD1 (6 bases). CDR1 MNHNS and CDR2 SASEGT come from the germline V gene. This CDR3 comprises 15 residues. The V end was cut by 2 bases, the J end by 18 bases, with 23 bases between. In DNA form, the CDR3 reads TGTGCCAGCAGTGAACTTTCATCCCTAACAGGGCAGGGCCACTTT. As protein: CASSELSSLTGQGHF.

This clone was seen a few times. V and J are TRBV4-3 and TRBJ2-2; no firm D call. From germline, CDR1 is LGHNA and CDR2 YSLEER. Deletions cut 1 base from V and 1 base from J, with 10 bases between. The CDR3 totals 16 residues. In DNA form, the CDR3 reads TGCGCCAGCAGCCAAGTGGCCCAGCGGAACACCGGGGAGCTGTTTTTT. Translation: CASSQVAQRNTGELFF.